This T cell receptor beta chain was recorded in a study of blood T cell repertoires in COVID-19. Some clones are missing from TCRdb's copy, which holds only in-frame ones; the method was immunoSEQ multiplex PCR. The table has about 160,000 clones, roughly 84% seen once. In this sample, this clone turned up a few times. The CDR3 totals 11 residues. The V gene's germline CDR1 is MNHEY and CDR2 SVGEGT. Trimming shortened V by 4 bases and J by 9 bases, and 8 bases separated the two germline ends. Sequenced input: PBMCs or T cells enriched from blood (not recorded which). The receptor comes from a woman aged 45-59 years who had recovered from COVID-19. This chain links TRBV6-2 or TRBV6-3 with TRBJ2-3; possible D gene TRBD2, 5 bases. The CDR3 loop reads CASSFGITQYF. The CDR3 nucleotides read TGTGCCAGCAGTTTCGGGATCACGCAGTATTTT.